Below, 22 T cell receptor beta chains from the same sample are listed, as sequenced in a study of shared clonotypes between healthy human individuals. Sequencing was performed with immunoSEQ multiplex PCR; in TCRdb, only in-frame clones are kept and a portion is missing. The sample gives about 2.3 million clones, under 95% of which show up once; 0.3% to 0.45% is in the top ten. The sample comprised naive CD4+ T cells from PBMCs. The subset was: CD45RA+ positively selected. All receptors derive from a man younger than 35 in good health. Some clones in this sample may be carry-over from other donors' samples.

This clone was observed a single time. This CDR3 is CASKRPVEETQYF. Written as DNA, the CDR3 is TGTGCCAGCAAACGGCCGGTAGAAGAGACCCAGTACTTC. The V gene is TRBV28, the J gene TRBJ2-5; no clear D gene. The CDR3 is made up of 13 amino acids. Germline V gene data show CDR1 as MDHEN and CDR2 as SYDVKM. With 7 bases removed from V and 3 bases from J, the gap between germline ends came to 12 bases.

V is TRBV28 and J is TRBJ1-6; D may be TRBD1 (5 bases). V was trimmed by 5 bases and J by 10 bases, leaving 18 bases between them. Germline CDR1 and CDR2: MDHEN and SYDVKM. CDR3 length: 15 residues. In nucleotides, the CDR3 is TGTGCCAGCAGTCCCACAGGTCGGAGCCGATCACCCCTCCACTTT. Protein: CASSPTGRSRSPLHF.

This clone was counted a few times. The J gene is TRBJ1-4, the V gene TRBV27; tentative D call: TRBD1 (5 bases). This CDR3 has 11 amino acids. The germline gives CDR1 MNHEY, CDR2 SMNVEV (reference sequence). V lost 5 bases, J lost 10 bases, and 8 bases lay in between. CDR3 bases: TGTGCCAGCAGTCCCGGGACAAAACTGTTTTTT. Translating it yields CASSPGTKLFF.

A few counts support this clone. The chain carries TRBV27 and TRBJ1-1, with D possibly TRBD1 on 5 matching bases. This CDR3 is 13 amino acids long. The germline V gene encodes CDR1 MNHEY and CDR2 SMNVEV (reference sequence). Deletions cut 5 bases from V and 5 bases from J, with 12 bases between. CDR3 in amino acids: CASSSRVWTEAFF. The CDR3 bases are TGTGCCAGCAGTAGCAGGGTTTGGACTGAAGCTTTCTTT.

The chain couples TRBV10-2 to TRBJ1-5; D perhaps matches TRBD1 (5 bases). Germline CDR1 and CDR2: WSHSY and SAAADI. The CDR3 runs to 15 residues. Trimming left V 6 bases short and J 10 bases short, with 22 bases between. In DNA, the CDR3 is TGCGCCAGCAGGGAGACAGAATTAGACGCGGGACCCCAGCATTTT. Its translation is CASRETELDAGPQHF.

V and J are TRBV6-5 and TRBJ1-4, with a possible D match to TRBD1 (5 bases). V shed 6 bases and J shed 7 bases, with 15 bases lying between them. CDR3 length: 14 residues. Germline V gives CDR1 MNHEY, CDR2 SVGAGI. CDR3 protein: CASRNRSPGEKLFF. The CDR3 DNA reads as TGTGCCAGCAGGAACAGGTCCCCTGGTGAAAAACTGTTTTTT.

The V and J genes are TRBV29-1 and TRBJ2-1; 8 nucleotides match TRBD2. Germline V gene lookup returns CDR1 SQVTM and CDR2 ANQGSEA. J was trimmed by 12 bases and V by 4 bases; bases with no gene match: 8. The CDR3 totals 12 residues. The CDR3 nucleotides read TGCAGCGTTGTCCCGCCTAGCGGGTTGCAGTTCTTC. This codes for CSVVPPSGLQFF.

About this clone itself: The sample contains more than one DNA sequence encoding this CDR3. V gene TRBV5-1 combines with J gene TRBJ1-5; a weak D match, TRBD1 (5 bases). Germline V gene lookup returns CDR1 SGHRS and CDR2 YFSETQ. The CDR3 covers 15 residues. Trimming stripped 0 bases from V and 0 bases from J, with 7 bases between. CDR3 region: CASSLGDYSNQPQHF. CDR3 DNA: TGCGCCAGCAGCTTGGGGGACTATAGCAATCAGCCCCAGCATTTT. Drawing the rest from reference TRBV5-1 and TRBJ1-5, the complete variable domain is KAGVTQTPRYLIKTRGQQVTLSCSPISGHRSVSWYQQTPGQGLQFLFEYFSETQRNKGNFPGRFSGRQFSNSRSEMNVSTLELGDSALYLCASSLGDYSNQPQHFGDGTRLSIL.

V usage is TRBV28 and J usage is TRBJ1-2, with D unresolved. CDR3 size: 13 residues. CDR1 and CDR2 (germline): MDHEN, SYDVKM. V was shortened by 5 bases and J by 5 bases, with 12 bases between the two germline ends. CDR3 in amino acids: CASSPQRKYGYTF. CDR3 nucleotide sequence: TGTGCCAGCAGTCCCCAGAGAAAATATGGCTACACCTTC.

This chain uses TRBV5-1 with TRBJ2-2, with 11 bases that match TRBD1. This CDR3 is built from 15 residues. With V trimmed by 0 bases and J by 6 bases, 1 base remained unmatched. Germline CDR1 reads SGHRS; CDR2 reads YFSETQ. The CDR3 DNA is TGCGCCAGCAGCTTGGGGACAGGGGGCCCCGGGGAGCTGTTTTTT. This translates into CASSLGTGGPGELFF.

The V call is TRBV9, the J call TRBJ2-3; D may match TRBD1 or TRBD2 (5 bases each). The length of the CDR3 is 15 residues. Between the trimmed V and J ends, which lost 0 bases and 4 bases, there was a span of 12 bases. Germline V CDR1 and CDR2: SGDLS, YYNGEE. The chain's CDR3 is CASSVAGGWADTQYF. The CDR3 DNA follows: TGTGCCAGCAGCGTAGCTGGGGGTTGGGCAGATACGCAGTATTTT.

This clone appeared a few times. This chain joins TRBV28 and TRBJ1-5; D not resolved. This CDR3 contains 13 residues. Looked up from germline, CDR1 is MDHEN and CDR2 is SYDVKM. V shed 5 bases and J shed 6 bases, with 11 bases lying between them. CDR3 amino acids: CASSTLDAQPQHF. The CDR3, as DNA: TGTGCCAGCAGTACTTTGGACGCTCAGCCCCAGCATTTT.

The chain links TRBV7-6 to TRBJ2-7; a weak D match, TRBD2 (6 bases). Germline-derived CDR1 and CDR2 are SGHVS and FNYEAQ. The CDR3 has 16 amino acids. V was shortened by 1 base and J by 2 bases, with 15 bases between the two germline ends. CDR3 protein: CASSLEGRGLPYEQYF. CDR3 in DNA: TGTGCCAGCAGCTTAGAAGGTCGGGGACTCCCCTACGAGCAGTACTTC.

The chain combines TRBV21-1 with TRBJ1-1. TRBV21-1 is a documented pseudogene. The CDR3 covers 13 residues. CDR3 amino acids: CASSTAPNTEAFF. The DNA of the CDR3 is TGTGCCAGCAGCACAGCACCGAACACTGAAGCTTTCTTT.

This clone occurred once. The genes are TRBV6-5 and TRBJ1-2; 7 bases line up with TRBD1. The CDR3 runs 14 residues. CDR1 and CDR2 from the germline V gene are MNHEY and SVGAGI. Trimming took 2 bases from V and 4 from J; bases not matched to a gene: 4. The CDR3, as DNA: TGTGCCAGCAGTTACCAGGGGGTACTCTATGGCTACACCTTC. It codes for CASSYQGVLYGYTF.

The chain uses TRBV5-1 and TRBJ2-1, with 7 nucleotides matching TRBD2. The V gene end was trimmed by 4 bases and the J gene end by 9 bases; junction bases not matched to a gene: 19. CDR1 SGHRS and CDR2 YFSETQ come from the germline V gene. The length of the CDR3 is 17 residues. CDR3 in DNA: TGCGCCAGCAGCGCCCCGGGCGGGAGTGCGATCGGGAGTGAGCAGTTCTTC. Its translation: CASSAPGGSAIGSEQFF.

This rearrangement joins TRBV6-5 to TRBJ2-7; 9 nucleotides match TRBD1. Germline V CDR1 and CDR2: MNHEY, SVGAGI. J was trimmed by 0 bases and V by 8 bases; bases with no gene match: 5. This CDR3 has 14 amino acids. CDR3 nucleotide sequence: TGTGCCAGCCCCAGGACAGGGGTCTCCTACGAGCAGTACTTC. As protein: CASPRTGVSYEQYF.

The CDR3 sequence: CASRTSRYEQYF. In nucleotides, the CDR3 is TGTGCCAGCAGAACTAGCAGGTACGAGCAGTACTTC. J is TRBJ2-7 and V is TRBV28; TRBD2 is a possible D gene (6 bases). Trimming took 6 bases from V and 4 from J, leaving 10 bases between them. Germline-derived CDR1 and CDR2 are MDHEN and SYDVKM. CDR3 size: 12 residues.

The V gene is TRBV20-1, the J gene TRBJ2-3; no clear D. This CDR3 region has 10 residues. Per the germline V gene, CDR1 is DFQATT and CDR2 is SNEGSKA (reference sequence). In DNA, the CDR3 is TGCAGCGTCGCGGTAGATACGCAGTATTTT. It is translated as CSVAVDTQYF.

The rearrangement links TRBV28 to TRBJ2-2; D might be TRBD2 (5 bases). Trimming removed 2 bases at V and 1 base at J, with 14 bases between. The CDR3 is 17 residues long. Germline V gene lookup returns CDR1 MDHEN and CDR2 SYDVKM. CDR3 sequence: CASSLGRQLGNTGELFF. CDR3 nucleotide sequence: TGTGCCAGCAGTTTAGGACGGCAACTAGGGAACACCGGGGAGCTGTTTTTT.

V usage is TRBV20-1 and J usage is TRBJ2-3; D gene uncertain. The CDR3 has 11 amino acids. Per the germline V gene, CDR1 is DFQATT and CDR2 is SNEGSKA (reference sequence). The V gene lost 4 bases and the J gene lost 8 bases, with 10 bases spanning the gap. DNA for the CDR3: TGCAGTGCTACAGCTCGGTCTACGCAGTATTTT. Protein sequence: CSATARSTQYF.

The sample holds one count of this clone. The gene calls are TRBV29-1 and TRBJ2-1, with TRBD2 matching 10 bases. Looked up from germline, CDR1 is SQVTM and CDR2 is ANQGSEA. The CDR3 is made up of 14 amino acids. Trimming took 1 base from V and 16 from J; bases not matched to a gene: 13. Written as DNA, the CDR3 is TGCAGCGTTGAAGGTCAAACTAGCGGGGAACGATATTTCTTC. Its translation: CSVEGQTSGERYFF.